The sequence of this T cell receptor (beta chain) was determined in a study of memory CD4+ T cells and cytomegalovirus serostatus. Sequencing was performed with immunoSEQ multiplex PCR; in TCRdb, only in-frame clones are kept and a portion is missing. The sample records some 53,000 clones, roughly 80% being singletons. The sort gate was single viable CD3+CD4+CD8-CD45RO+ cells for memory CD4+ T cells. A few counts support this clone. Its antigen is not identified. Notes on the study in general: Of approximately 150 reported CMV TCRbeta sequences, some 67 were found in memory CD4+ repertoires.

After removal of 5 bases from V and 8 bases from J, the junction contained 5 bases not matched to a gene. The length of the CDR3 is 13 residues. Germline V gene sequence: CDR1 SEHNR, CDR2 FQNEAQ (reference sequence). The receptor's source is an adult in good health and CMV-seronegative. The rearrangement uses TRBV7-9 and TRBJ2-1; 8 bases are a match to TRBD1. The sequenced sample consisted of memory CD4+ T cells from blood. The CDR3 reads CASSPGQGHEQFF. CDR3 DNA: TGTGCCAGCAGCCCCGGACAGGGCCATGAGCAGTTCTTC. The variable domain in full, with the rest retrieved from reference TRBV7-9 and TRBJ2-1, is DTGVSQNPRHKITKRGQNVTFRCDPISEHNRLYWYRQTLGQGPEFLTYFQNEAQLEKSRLLSDRFSAERPKGSFSTLEIQRTEQGDSAMYLCASSPGQGHEQFFGPGTRLTVL.